This T cell receptor (beta chain) was documented in a study of control samples from healthy donors and cancer patients. The data were produced by immunoSEQ multiplex PCR, yet TCRdb's version contains in-frame clones alone and is incomplete. Here the sample spans around 120,000 clones, 90% to 95% being singletons. In its sample, this clone was seen once. Germline V gene sequence: CDR1 SGHTA, CDR2 FQGNSA. Trimming shortened V by 1 base and J by 6 bases, and 18 bases separated the two germline ends. The CDR3 consists of 17 residues. Sequenced: blood. V gene TRBV7-2 combines with J gene TRBJ2-2; D might be TRBD1 or TRBD2, each matching 5 bases. The clonotype was recovered from a woman aged 18-35 years in good health. The CDR3 DNA reads as TGTGCCAGCAGCTTAGAAGGGGCGGGTGGACTGCCCGGGGAGCTGTTTTTT. Protein sequence: CASSLEGAGGLPGELFF.